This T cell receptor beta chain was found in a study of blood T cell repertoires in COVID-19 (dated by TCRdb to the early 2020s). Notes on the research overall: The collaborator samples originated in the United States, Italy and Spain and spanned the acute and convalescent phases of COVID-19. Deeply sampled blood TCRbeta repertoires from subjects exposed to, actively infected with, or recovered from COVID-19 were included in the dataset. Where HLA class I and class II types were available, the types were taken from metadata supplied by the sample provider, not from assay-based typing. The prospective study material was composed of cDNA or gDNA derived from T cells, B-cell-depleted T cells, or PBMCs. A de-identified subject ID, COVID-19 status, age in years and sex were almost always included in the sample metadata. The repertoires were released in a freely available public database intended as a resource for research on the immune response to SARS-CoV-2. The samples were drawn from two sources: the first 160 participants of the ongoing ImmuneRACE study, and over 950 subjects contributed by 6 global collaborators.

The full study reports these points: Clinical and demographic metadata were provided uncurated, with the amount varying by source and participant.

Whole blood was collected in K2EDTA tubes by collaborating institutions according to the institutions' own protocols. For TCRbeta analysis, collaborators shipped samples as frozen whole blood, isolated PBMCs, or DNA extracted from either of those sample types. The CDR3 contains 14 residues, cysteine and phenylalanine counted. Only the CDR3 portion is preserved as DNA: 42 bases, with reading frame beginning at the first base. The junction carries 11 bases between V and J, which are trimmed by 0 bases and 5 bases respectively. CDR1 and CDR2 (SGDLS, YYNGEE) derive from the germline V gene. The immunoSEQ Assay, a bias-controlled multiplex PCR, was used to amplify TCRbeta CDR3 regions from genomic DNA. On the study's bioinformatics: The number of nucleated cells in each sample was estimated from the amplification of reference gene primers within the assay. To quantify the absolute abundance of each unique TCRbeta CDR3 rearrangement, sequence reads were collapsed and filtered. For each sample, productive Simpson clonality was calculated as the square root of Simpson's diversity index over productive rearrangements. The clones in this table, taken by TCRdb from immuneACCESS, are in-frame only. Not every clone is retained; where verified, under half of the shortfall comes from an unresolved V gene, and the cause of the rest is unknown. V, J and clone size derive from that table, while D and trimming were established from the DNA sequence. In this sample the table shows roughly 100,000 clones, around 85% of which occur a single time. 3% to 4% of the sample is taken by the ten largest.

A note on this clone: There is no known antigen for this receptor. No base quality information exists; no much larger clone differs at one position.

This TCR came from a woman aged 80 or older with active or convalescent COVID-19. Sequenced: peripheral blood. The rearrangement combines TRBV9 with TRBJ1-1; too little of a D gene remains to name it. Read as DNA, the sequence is TGTGCCAGCAGCGTAGCCAGCGGAGGGACTGAAGCTTTCTTT. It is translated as CASSVASGGTEAFF.